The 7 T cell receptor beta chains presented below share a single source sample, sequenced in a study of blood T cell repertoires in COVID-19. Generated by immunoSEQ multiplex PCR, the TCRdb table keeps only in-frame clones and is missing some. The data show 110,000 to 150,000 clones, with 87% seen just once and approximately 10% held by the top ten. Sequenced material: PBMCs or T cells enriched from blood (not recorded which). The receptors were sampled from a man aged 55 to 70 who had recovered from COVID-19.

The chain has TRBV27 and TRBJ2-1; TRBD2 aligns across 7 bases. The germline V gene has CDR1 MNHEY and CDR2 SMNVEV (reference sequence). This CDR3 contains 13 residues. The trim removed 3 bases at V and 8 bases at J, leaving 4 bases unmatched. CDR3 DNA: TGTGCCAGCAGTTTTCGGACTAGTTATGAGCAGTTCTTC. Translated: CASSFRTSYEQFF.

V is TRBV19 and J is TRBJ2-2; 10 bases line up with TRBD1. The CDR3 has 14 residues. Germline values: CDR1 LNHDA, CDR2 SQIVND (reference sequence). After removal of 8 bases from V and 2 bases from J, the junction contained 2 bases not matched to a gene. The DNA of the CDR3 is TGTGCCAGTCGGACAGGGGGAAACACCGGGGAGCTGTTTTTT. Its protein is CASRTGGNTGELFF. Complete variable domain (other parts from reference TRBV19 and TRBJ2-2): DGGITQSPKYLFRKEGQNVTLSCEQNLNHDAMYWYRQDPGQGLRLIYYSQIVNDFQKGDIAEGYSVSREKKESFPLTVTSAQKNPTAFYLCASRTGGNTGELFFGEGSRLTVL.

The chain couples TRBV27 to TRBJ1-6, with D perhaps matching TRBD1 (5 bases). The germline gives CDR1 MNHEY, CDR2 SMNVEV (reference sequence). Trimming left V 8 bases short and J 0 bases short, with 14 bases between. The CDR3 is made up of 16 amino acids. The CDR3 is CASGGLRSSYNSPLHF. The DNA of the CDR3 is TGTGCCAGCGGGGGGTTGAGGAGCTCCTATAATTCACCCCTCCACTTT.

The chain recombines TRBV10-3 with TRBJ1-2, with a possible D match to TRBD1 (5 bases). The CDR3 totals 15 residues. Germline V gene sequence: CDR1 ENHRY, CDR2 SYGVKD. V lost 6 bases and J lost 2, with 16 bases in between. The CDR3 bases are TGTGCCATCAGAAAGGGCAGGGCACCGAACTATGGCTACACCTTC. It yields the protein CAIRKGRAPNYGYTF.

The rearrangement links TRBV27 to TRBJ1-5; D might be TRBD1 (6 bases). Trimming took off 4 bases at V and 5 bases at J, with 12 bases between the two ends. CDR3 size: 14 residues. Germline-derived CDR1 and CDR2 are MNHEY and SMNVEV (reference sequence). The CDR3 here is CASSSQGRDQPQHF. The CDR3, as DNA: TGTGCCAGCAGTTCTCAGGGGAGGGATCAGCCCCAGCATTTT.

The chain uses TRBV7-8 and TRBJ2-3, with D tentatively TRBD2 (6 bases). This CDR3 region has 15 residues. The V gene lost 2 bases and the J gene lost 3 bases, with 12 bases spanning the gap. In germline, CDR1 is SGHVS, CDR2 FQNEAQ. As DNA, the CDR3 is TGTGCCAGCAGCTTACTCGGGGGAACAACAGATACGCAGTATTTT. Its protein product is CASSLLGGTTDTQYF.

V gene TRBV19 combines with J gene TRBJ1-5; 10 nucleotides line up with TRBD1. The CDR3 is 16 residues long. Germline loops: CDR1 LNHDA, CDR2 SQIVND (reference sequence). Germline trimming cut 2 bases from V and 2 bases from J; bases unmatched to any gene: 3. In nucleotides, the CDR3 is TGTGCCAGTAGTATATTAGGGACAGGGGGCAATCAGCCCCAGCATTTT. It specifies CASSILGTGGNQPQHF.